The clone carrying this TCR beta chain was observed a single time. Looked up from germline, CDR1 is ENHRY and CDR2 is SYGVKD. The CDR3 totals 14 residues. The J segment lost 5 bases and the V segment lost 3 bases, leaving 4 bases of the junction unmatched. Sequenced by immunoSEQ multiplex PCR; TCRdb stores in-frame clones only, minus some. This sample yields around 200,000 clones, of which 90% are seen a single time; roughly 0.6% belongs to the top ten. The record originates from a study of blood T cell repertoires in COVID-19. As for the study in general: Sites in the United States, Italy and Spain provided acute and convalescent COVID-19 samples. In each case, the material was cDNA or gDNA derived from T cells, B-cell-depleted T cells, or PBMCs.

The chain is built from TRBV10-3 and TRBJ2-1; 7 bases fit TRBD2. The sample taken for sequencing was peripheral blood. The source of this sequence is a man in his fifties with acute or convalescent COVID-19. CDR3 in amino acids: CAISDYLADNEQFF. For the CDR3, the DNA is TGTGCCATCAGTGATTACCTAGCGGACAATGAGCAGTTCTTC.